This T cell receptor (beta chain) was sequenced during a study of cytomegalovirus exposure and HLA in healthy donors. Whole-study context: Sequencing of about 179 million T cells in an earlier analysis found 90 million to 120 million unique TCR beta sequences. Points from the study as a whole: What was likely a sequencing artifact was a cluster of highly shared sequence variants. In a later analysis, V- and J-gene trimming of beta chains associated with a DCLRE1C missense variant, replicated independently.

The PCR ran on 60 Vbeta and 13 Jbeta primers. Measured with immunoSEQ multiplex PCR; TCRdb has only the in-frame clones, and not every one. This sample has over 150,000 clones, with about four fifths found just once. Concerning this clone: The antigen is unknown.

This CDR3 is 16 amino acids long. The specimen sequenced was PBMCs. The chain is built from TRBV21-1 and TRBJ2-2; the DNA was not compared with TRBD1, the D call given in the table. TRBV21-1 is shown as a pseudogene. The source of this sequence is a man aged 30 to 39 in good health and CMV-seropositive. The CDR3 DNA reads TGTGCCAGCAGCACCCGGGACAGGCGGAACACCGGGGAGCTGTTTTTT. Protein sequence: CASSTRDRRNTGELFF.